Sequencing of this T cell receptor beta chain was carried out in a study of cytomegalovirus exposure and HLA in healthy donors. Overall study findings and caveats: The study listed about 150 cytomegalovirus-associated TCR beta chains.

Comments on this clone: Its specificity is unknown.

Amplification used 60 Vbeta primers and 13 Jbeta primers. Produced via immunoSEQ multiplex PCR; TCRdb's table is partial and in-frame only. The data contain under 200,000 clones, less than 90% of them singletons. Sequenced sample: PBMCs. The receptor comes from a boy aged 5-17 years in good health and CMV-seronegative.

The CDR3 sequence is CASRRNEQYF. The CDR3 region has the DNA TGTGCCAGCAGGCGCAACGAGCAGTACTTC. This chain connects TRBV27 to TRBJ2-7; D not resolved. The CDR3 length is 10 residues. Germline V gene data show CDR1 as MNHEY and CDR2 as SMNVEV (reference sequence). With 6 bases removed from V and 5 bases from J, the gap between germline ends came to 5 bases.